Below are 25 T cell receptor beta chains sequenced from a single sample in a study of T cell changes during pregnancy in multiple sclerosis. Using immunoSEQ multiplex PCR, the repertoire was profiled, and TCRdb retains in-frame clones only, with some absent. This sample has approximately 90,000 clones, with around 91% found just once. The material sequenced was peripheral blood, taken after pregnancy. The origin of the receptors is a female donor in good health, enrolled as a control in a pregnancy study.

The chain links TRBV5-1 to TRBJ2-1; 8 bases fit TRBD2. This CDR3 is 15 amino acids long. CDR1 and CDR2 from the germline V gene are SGHRS and YFSETQ. Losses at the gene ends were 6 bases for V and 8 bases for J; bases not matched to a gene: 13. CDR3 sequence (DNA): TGCGCCAGCAACTTAGCCGGGGGGGCCGGGGATGAGCAGTTCTTC. This sequence encodes CASNLAGGAGDEQFF. The full variable domain, in which reference TRBV5-1 and TRBJ2-1 provide the parts outside the CDR3, is KAGVTQTPRYLIKTRGQQVTLSCSPISGHRSVSWYQQTPGQGLQFLFEYFSETQRNKGNFPGRFSGRQFSNSRSEMNVSTLELGDSALYLCASNLAGGAGDEQFFGPGTRLTVL.

This clone has a single count. This chain links TRBV14 with TRBJ2-3; TRBD1 matches at 7 bases. Germline V gene lookup returns CDR1 SGHDN and CDR2 FVKESK. The CDR3 contains 14 residues. V lost 4 bases and J lost 2; bases outside the gene matches: 3. The CDR3 sequence: CASSRGQITDTQYF. CDR3 bases: TGTGCCAGCAGCCGGGGACAGATCACAGATACGCAGTATTTT.

This chain links TRBV15 with TRBJ2-2, with a tentative D call TRBD1 (5 bases). V dropped 5 bases and J dropped 2 bases, with 12 bases sitting between them. Germline CDR1 reads LNHNV; CDR2 reads YYDKDF (reference sequence). The CDR3 has 15 residues. CDR3 in DNA: TGTGCCACCAGCGGTGGGGCCAGAAACACCGGGGAGCTGTTTTTT. Protein sequence: CATSGGARNTGELFF.

This clone has more than one count but fewer than ten. The rearrangement uses TRBV18 and TRBJ2-7, with D perhaps TRBD1 (6 bases). This CDR3 spans 13 amino acids. The V gene's germline CDR1 is KGHSH and CDR2 LQKENI. With 5 bases removed from V and 3 bases from J, the gap between germline ends came to 11 bases. CDR3: CASSRDTNYEQYF. CDR3 DNA: TGTGCCAGCTCAAGGGACACGAACTACGAGCAGTACTTC.

The chain employs TRBV7-3 and TRBJ1-4; no reliable D call. The CDR3 loop spans 15 amino acids. Trimming took off 0 bases at V and 2 bases at J, with 7 bases between the two ends. Germline values: CDR1 SGHTA, CDR2 FQGTGA. The DNA of the CDR3 is TGTGCCAGCAGCTTAACGCGAGCGACTAATGAAAAACTGTTTTTT. This translates into CASSLTRATNEKLFF.

The chain carries TRBV19 and TRBJ1-3; D gene ambiguous. Trimming removed 6 bases from V and 0 bases from J, with 6 bases in between. This CDR3 is built from 13 residues. CDR1 and CDR2 from the germline V gene are LNHDA and SQIVND (reference sequence). The CDR3 here is CASSSRSGNTIYF. The CDR3 DNA reads TGTGCCAGTAGCTCTCGCTCTGGAAACACCATATATTTT. Together with reference TRBV19 and TRBJ1-3, the CDR3 gives the full variable domain: DGGITQSPKYLFRKEGQNVTLSCEQNLNHDAMYWYRQDPGQGLRLIYYSQIVNDFQKGDIAEGYSVSREKKESFPLTVTSAQKNPTAFYLCASSSRSGNTIYFGEGSWLTVV.

CDR3 in DNA: TGTGCCACCAGGGGACTCTACAATGAGCAGTTCTTC. Protein sequence: CATRGLYNEQFF. The rearrangement uses TRBV15 and TRBJ2-1, with D tentatively TRBD2 (6 bases). Germline V gives CDR1 LNHNV, CDR2 YYDKDF (reference sequence). The V gene lost 6 bases and the J gene lost 3 bases, with 6 bases spanning the gap. The CDR3 covers 12 residues.

The chain has TRBV7-2 and TRBJ1-5; D perhaps matches TRBD1 (5 bases). Germline V CDR1 and CDR2: SGHTA, FQGNSA. Between the trimmed V and J ends, which lost 1 base and 6 bases, there was a span of 16 bases. The CDR3 runs 16 residues. CDR3 sequence reads: CASSLVSAGLGQPQHF. CDR3 bases: TGTGCCAGCAGCTTAGTTTCCGCGGGACTAGGTCAGCCCCAGCATTTT. Full variable domain (outside the CDR3, taken from reference TRBV7-2 and TRBJ1-5): GAGVSQSPSNKVTEKGKDVELRCDPISGHTALYWYRQSLGQGLEFLIYFQGNSAPDKSGLPSDRFSAERTGGSVSTLTIQRTQQEDSAVYLCASSLVSAGLGQPQHFGDGTRLSIL.

The V call is TRBV5-4, the J call TRBJ1-1; 7 bases align to TRBD1. The CDR3 consists of 15 residues. Germline V lookup: CDR1 SGHNT, CDR2 YYREEE (reference sequence). Germline trimming cut 3 bases from V and 0 bases from J; bases unmatched to any gene: 5. CDR3 sequence reads: CASSWQGVLNTEAFF. CDR3 bases: TGTGCCAGCAGCTGGCAGGGGGTCCTGAACACTGAAGCTTTCTTT.

The genes are TRBV29-1 and TRBJ1-2; a possible D gene is TRBD1 (6 bases). CDR1 is SQVTM and CDR2 is ANQGSEA in the germline V gene. V shed 6 bases and J shed 2 bases, with 16 bases lying between them. The CDR3 extends over 14 amino acids. DNA for the CDR3: TGCAGCGTGGCACGACAGGCGGCCAACTATGGCTACACCTTC. Its translation: CSVARQAANYGYTF.

V gene TRBV6-6 combines with J gene TRBJ1-4; 7 nucleotides agree with TRBD1. The CDR3 length is 16 residues. V shed 5 bases, J shed 5 bases, and the junction held 11 bases outside the gene matches. Germline lookup yields CDR1 MNHNY and CDR2 SVGAGI (reference sequence). CDR3: CASSITRDSYNEKLFF. In nucleotides, the CDR3 is TGTGCCAGCAGTATTACCCGGGACAGCTACAATGAAAAACTGTTTTTT.

The chain combines TRBV7-9 with TRBJ1-2, with 7 bases that match TRBD1. CDR1 is SEHNR and CDR2 is FQNEAQ in the germline V gene (reference sequence). The V segment lost 6 bases and the J segment 7 bases; nucleotides outside the gene matches: 11. The CDR3 is made up of 14 amino acids. The CDR3 loop is CASSRQGVIFGYTF. The CDR3 bases are TGTGCCAGCAGTCGCCAGGGGGTTATTTTTGGCTACACCTTC.

This clone was counted a few times. This chain uses TRBV4-1 with TRBJ1-5; D possibly corresponds to TRBD1 (6 bases). This CDR3 spans 17 amino acids. The V and J ends lost 1 base and 4 bases respectively, with 17 bases between them. Germline V gene sequence: CDR1 MGHRA, CDR2 YSYEKL. For the CDR3, the DNA is TGCGCCAGCAGCCAAGTAGGCGGTAGAGACAGGAATCAGCCCCAGCATTTT. It yields the protein CASSQVGGRDRNQPQHF.

The chain joins TRBV5-6 to TRBJ1-5, with D possibly matching TRBD1 (6 bases). Germline CDR1 and CDR2: SGHDT and YYEEEE. This CDR3 region has 14 residues. Trimming took 4 bases from V and 0 from J, leaving 8 bases between them. The CDR3 coding sequence is TGTGCCAGCAGCCGACAGGCTAGCAATCAGCCCCAGCATTTT. Protein product: CASSRQASNQPQHF.

This chain uses TRBV5-4 with TRBJ2-7; D remains ambiguous. V was trimmed by 3 bases and J by 5 bases, leaving 6 bases between them. Germline loops: CDR1 SGHNT, CDR2 YYREEE (reference sequence). The CDR3 covers 11 residues. The CDR3 DNA follows: TGTGCCAGCAGCTCAGTCAACGAGCAGTACTTC. Translated: CASSSVNEQYF.

This chain links TRBV18 with TRBJ1-1; the D is unclear. Germline V gives CDR1 KGHSH, CDR2 LQKENI. V lost 4 bases, J lost 4 bases, and 7 bases lay in between. This CDR3 has 12 amino acids. The CDR3 loop is CASSREATEAFF. CDR3 DNA sequence: TGTGCCAGCTCACGGGAGGCCACTGAAGCTTTCTTT. Combining the CDR3 with reference TRBV18 and TRBJ1-1 gives the whole variable domain NAGVMQNPRHLVRRRGQEARLRCSPMKGHSHVYWYRQLPEEGLKFMVYLQKENIIDESGMPKERFSAEFPKEGPSILRIQQVVRGDSAAYFCASSREATEAFFGQGTRLTVV.

This clone was counted a few times. The chain recombines TRBV7-8 with TRBJ1-6, with 10 bases matching TRBD1. Losses at the gene ends were 3 bases for V and 10 bases for J; bases not matched to a gene: 3. In germline, CDR1 is SGHVS, CDR2 FQNEAQ. CDR3 size: 14 residues. CDR3 in DNA: TGTGCCAGCAGCTTCGGACAGGGGGGCTCACCCCTCCACTTT. Amino acids: CASSFGQGGSPLHF.

In this sample, this clone turned up once. J is TRBJ1-2 and V is TRBV15; 8 bases align to TRBD1. Per germline, CDR1 LNHNV and CDR2 YYDKDF (reference sequence). Unmatched junction bases numbered 14, after V lost 4 bases and J lost 7 bases. The CDR3 is made up of 16 amino acids. This CDR3 reads CATSILPLQGAGGYTF. CDR3 coding DNA: TGTGCCACCAGCATACTACCCCTCCAGGGGGCGGGTGGCTACACCTTC.

This chain joins TRBV7-2 and TRBJ2-7; 9 nucleotides line up with TRBD2. The CDR3 has 14 residues. After removal of 5 bases from V and 2 bases from J, the junction contained 4 bases not matched to a gene. CDR1 is SGHTA, CDR2 FQGNSA, per germline. As DNA, the CDR3 is TGTGCCAGCAGCCCGACTAGCGGCCCCTACGAGCAGTACTTC. As protein: CASSPTSGPYEQYF.

This clone came up a few times. J is TRBJ1-5 and V is TRBV5-1, with D possibly matching TRBD1 (6 bases). The CDR3 is 13 amino acids. Trimming removed 4 bases from V and 4 bases from J, with 9 bases in between. Germline CDR1 is SGHRS and CDR2 is YFSETQ. The CDR3: CASSLQGNQPQHF. CDR3 nucleotides: TGCGCCAGCAGCCTACAGGGAAATCAGCCCCAGCATTTT.

As for this clone: The junction departs from germline at one end; a sequencing error may be responsible. The rearrangement links TRBV10-2 to TRBJ2-3; maybe TRBD2 (6 bases). The CDR3 covers 12 residues. From germline, CDR1 is WSHSY and CDR2 SAAADI. The CDR3 reads CASREPTSKQDF. CDR3 in DNA: TGCGCCAGCAGGGAACCAACTAGCAAGCAGGATTTT.

The sample holds one count of this clone. The rearrangement links TRBV19 to TRBJ1-4; 7 positions agree with TRBD1. Germline assignment: CDR1 LNHDA and CDR2 SQIVND (reference sequence). The CDR3 extends over 14 amino acids. After removal of 10 bases from V and 8 bases from J, the junction contained 13 bases not matched to a gene. This chain's CDR3 is CATHLRQGGEKLFF. In DNA form, the CDR3 reads TGTGCCACCCACCTCCGACAGGGCGGAGAAAAACTGTTTTTT.

J is TRBJ2-1 and V is TRBV27; the D gene is possibly TRBD2 (7 bases). The V end was cut by 7 bases, the J end by 2 bases, with 18 bases between. Germline CDR1 and CDR2: MNHEY and SMNVEV (reference sequence). The CDR3 contains 16 residues. The CDR3 bases are TGTGCCAGCAAGTCTGTAGTCGGGGGGCCCTACAATGAGCAGTTCTTC. This encodes CASKSVVGGPYNEQFF.

About this clone: This specimen includes other DNA sequences encoding the same CDR3. V and J are TRBV5-4 and TRBJ2-3; possibly TRBD2 for D (6 bases). CDR1 is SGHNT, CDR2 YYREEE, per germline (reference sequence). Trimming removed 0 bases at V and 3 bases at J, with 8 bases between. The length of the CDR3 is 14 residues. In nucleotides, the CDR3 is TGTGCCAGCAGCTTGGAGAGCGGGACAGATACGCAGTATTTT. It yields the protein CASSLESGTDTQYF.

The V and J genes are TRBV28 and TRBJ2-7, with unresolved D. V shed 6 bases and J shed 0 bases, with 6 bases lying between them. The germline CDR1 and CDR2 sequences are MDHEN and SYDVKM. The CDR3 covers 12 residues. The CDR3 spells CASSQASYEQYF. CDR3 bases: TGTGCCAGCAGCCAAGCCTCCTACGAGCAGTACTTC.